Following are 6 T cell receptor beta chains from one sample sequenced in a study of blood T cell repertoires in COVID-19. TCRdb keeps only in-frame clones here, not all; method: immunoSEQ multiplex PCR. The table shows some 180,000 clones, with over 75% occurring only once. Sequencing input: peripheral blood. Receptors originate from a man aged 50-60 years who had recovered from COVID-19.

The chain links TRBV7-9 to TRBJ2-7; perhaps TRBD1 as D (5 bases). Trimming stripped 2 bases from V and 3 bases from J, with 8 bases between. Germline loops: CDR1 SEHNR, CDR2 FQNEAQ (reference sequence). The CDR3 is made up of 13 amino acids. The CDR3, as DNA: TGTGCCAGCAGCTTAATAGGGGTCTACGAGCAGTACTTC. Protein product: CASSLIGVYEQYF.

The V gene is TRBV5-8, the J gene TRBJ1-2, with D uncertain. The germline V and J ends were trimmed by 6 bases and 5 bases, with 14 bases remaining between them. CDR3 length: 13 residues. CDR1 and CDR2 from the germline V gene are SGHTS and YDEGEE. The CDR3 reads CASTQREVYGYTF. DNA for the CDR3: TGTGCCAGCACCCAGAGGGAGGTATATGGCTACACCTTC.

V gene TRBV9 combines with J gene TRBJ2-7; TRBD1 is a possible D gene (5 bases). CDR1 and CDR2 from the germline V gene are SGDLS and YYNGEE. V was shortened by 3 bases and J by 0 bases, with 10 bases between the two germline ends. The CDR3 covers 14 residues. The CDR3, as DNA: TGTGCCAGCAGCGCACTACAGGTCTCCTACGAGCAGTACTTC. Its protein is CASSALQVSYEQYF.

The chain combines TRBV11-2 with TRBJ2-3, with D maybe TRBD2 (6 bases). Trimming left V 7 bases short and J 1 base short, with 21 bases between. This CDR3 contains 17 residues. Looked up from germline, CDR1 is SGHAT and CDR2 is FQNNGV. DNA for the CDR3: TGTGCCAGCACCACACCCTGGCGGGATGGAGGCACAGATACGCAGTATTTT. It is translated as CASTTPWRDGGTDTQYF.

J is TRBJ2-2 and V is TRBV4-2; 12 nucleotides agree with TRBD2. J lost 4 bases, V lost 1 base, and 7 bases had no gene match. The CDR3 is 18 residues long. Germline V gene sequence: CDR1 LGHNA, CDR2 YNFKEQ. The CDR3 DNA reads as TGTGCCAGCAGCCAAGTTCTAGCGGGAGGGCCGGGCACCGGGGAGCTGTTTTTT. It is translated as CASSQVLAGGPGTGELFF.

This rearrangement joins TRBV3-1 (or the pseudogene TRBV3-2) to TRBJ1-5; TRBD1 agrees at 7 bases. The CDR3 runs to 14 residues. Germline CDR1 reads LGHDT; CDR2 reads YNNKEL (reference sequence). V lost 6 bases and J lost 8; bases outside the gene matches: 10. The CDR3 here is CASSLRGPGEPQHF. The CDR3 DNA sequence: TGTGCCAGCAGTCTAAGGGGGCCGGGTGAGCCCCAGCATTTT.